This TCR beta chain was obtained from a study of blood T cell repertoires in COVID-19. Across the whole study: COVID-19 samples collected from the United States, Italy and Spain covered acute and convalescent phases. Sources were T cells, B-cell-depleted T cells, or PBMCs; the material itself was cDNA or gDNA.

Seattle's cohort entered during active infection and was followed longitudinally. Looked up from germline, CDR1 is KGHSH and CDR2 is LQKENI. The V gene end was trimmed by 4 bases and the J gene end by 3 bases; junction bases not matched to a gene: 2. CDR3 length: 15 residues. Study processing details: Reference gene primer amplification in the assay estimated nucleated cell counts. This table comes from immunoSEQ multiplex PCR, and its TCRdb copy is limited to in-frame clones, with some not included. V, J and clone size were drawn from that table, and D and trimming were deduced from the DNA. The sample includes approximately 250,000 clones, 85% to 95% of them seen just once.

This chain uses TRBV18 with TRBJ2-5; 13 positions match TRBD2. The sample comprised peripheral blood. The TCR was taken from a young man with COVID-19, enrolled during active disease. The DNA of the CDR3 is TGTGCCAGCTCACTAGGGACTAGCGGGGAAGAGACCCAGTACTTC. Translated: CASSLGTSGEETQYF.